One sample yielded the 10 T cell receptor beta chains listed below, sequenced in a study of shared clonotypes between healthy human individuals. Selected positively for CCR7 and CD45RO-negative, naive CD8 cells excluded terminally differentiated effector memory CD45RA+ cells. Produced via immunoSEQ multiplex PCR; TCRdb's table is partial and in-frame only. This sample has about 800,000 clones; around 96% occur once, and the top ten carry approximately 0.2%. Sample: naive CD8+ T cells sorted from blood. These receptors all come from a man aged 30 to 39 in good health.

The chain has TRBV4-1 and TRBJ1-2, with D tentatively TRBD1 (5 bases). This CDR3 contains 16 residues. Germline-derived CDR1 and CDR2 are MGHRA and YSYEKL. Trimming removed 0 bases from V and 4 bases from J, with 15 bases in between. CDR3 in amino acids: CASSQDEDRRIYGYTF. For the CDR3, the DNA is TGCGCCAGCAGCCAAGACGAAGACAGAAGAATCTATGGCTACACCTTC.

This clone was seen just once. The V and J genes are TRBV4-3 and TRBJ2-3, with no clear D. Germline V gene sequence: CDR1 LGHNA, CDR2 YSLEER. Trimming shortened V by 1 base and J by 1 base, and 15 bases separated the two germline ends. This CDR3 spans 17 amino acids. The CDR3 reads CASSQGGSLTGTDTQYF. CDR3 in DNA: TGCGCCAGCAGCCAAGGTGGCAGCCTGACGGGCACAGATACGCAGTATTTT.

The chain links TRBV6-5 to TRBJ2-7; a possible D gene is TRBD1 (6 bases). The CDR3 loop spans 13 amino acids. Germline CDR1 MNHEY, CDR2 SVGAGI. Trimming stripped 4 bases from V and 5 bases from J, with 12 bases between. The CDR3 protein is CASSLNTGHEQYF. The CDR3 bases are TGTGCCAGCAGTTTGAACACAGGGCACGAGCAGTACTTC.

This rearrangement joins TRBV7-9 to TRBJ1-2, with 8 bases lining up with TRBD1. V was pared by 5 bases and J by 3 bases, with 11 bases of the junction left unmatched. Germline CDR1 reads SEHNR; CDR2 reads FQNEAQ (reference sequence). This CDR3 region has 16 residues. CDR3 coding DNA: TGTGCCAGCAGCCCGCAGGGGGCAGGGGATTACTATGGCTACACCTTC. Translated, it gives CASSPQGAGDYYGYTF.

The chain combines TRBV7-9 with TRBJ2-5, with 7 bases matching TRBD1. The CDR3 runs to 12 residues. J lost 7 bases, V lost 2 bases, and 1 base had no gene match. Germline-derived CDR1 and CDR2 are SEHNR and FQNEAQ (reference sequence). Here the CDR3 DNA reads TGTGCCAGCAGCTTAAAGGGGGCGACCCAGTACTTC. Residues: CASSLKGATQYF. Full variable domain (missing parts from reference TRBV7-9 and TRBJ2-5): DTGVSQNPRHKITKRGQNVTFRCDPISEHNRLYWYRQTLGQGPEFLTYFQNEAQLEKSRLLSDRFSAERPKGSFSTLEIQRTEQGDSAMYLCASSLKGATQYFGPGTRLLVL.

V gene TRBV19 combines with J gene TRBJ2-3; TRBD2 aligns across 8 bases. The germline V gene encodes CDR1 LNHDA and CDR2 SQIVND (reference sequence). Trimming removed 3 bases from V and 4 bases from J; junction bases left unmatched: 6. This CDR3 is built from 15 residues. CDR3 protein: CASSIGGRLADTQYF. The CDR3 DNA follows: TGTGCCAGTAGTATTGGCGGGAGGCTAGCAGATACGCAGTATTTT.

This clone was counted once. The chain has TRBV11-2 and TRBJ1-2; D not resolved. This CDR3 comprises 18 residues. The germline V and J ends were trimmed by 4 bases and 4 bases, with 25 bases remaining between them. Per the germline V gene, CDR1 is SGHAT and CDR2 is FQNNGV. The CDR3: CASSSIGADAHRGYGYTF. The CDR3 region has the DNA TGTGCCAGCAGCTCCATCGGAGCAGACGCGCATAGAGGCTATGGCTACACCTTC.

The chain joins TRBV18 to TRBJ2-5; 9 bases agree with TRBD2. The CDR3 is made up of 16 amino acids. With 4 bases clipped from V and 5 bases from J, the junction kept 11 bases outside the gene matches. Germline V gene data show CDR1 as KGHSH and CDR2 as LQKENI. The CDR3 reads CASSQAMVAGEETQYF. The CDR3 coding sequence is TGTGCCAGCTCACAGGCCATGGTAGCGGGAGAGGAGACCCAGTACTTC.

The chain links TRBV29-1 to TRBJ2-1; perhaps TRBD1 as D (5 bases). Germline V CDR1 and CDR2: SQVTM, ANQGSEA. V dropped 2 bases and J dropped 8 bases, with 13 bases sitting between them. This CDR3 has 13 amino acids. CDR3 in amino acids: CSVEQDIPHEQFF. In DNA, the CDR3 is TGCAGCGTTGAACAGGACATACCCCATGAGCAGTTCTTC.

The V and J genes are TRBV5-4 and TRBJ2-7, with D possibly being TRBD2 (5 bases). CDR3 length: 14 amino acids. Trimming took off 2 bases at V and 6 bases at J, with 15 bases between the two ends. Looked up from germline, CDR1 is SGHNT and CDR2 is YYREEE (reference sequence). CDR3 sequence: CASSFPAVSSEQYF. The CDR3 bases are TGTGCCAGCAGCTTTCCAGCGGTGAGCTCCGAGCAGTACTTC.